This passage covers 4 T cell receptor beta chains from one sample sequenced in a study of persistence of HIV-infected CD4 T cells. This nonspecific control used anti-CD3/anti-CD28 bead stimulation of CD4+ T cells. Sorting of responding CD4+ T cells relied on upregulated CD40 ligand together with CD69. The immunoSEQ assay was version 4, run in survey mode. The table came from immunoSEQ multiplex PCR; TCRdb's copy has only in-frame clones and leaves some out. The sample contains around 45,000 clones, approximately 90% of which appear only once. Their antigens remain unidentified. This specimen was CD4+ T cells sorted from PBMCs after roughly 17-hour stimulation, taken from a patient who received antiretroviral therapy. The receptors derive from an adult man with HIV who was CMV-seropositive.

The CDR3 region has the DNA TGTGCCAGCAGCTTAGTAATCAGTACGGGAGGGACGCAGTATTTT. Translated: CASSLVISTGGTQYF. This chain connects TRBV7-9 to TRBJ2-3, with TRBD2 matching 8 bases. Germline V gene lookup returns CDR1 SEHNR and CDR2 FQNEAQ (reference sequence). This CDR3 has 15 residues. V lost 1 base to trimming and J lost 9 bases; unmatched junction nucleotides: 9.

The V gene is TRBV5-1, the J gene TRBJ2-2; the match to TRBD2 covers 11 bases. Germline V CDR1 and CDR2: SGHRS, YFSETQ. This CDR3 has 19 residues. After removal of 0 bases from V and 0 bases from J, the junction contained 7 bases not matched to a gene. The CDR3 reads CASSLEPGLAAPNTGELFF. In DNA, the CDR3 is TGCGCCAGCAGCTTGGAGCCGGGACTAGCGGCCCCGAACACCGGGGAGCTGTTTTTT.

This chain connects TRBV21-1 to TRBJ2-1; TRBD1 was called by the table and not checked on the DNA. TRBV21-1 is a pseudogene locus. The CDR3 sequence is 19 residues long. The CDR3 sequence: CASSNPSKDRVGSYNEQFF. The CDR3 DNA is TGTGCCAGCAGCAACCCCTCCAAGGACAGGGTGGGGTCCTACAATGAGCAGTTCTTC.

The chain uses TRBV5-1 and TRBJ1-2, with D uncertain. The CDR3 spans 14 residues. Looked up from germline, CDR1 is SGHRS and CDR2 is YFSETQ. V was trimmed by 5 bases and J by 4 bases, leaving 15 bases between them. This CDR3 reads CASSREGEIYGYTF. CDR3 sequence (DNA): TGCGCCAGCAGTAGGGAAGGAGAGATCTATGGCTACACCTTC.